This T cell receptor (beta chain) was identified during a study of cytomegalovirus exposure and HLA in healthy donors. General study findings and limits: Apparent HLA restriction characterized most CMV-associated TCR beta chains in a later analysis. Some TCR beta chains (roughly 160 of them) were listed as cytomegalovirus-associated.

The PCR made use of 60 Vbeta and 13 Jbeta primers. Method: immunoSEQ multiplex PCR; TCRdb's copy keeps in-frame clones and lacks some. Here the sample spans roughly 130,000 clones, roughly 73% being singletons. Looked up from germline, CDR1 is ENHRY and CDR2 is SYGVKD. CDR3 length: 16 residues. After removal of 3 bases from V and 3 bases from J, the junction contained 10 bases not matched to a gene. With regard to this clone: The antigen remains unidentified.

Sequenced sample: PBMCs. The V and J genes are TRBV10-3 and TRBJ2-7; 8 bases line up with TRBD2. This TCR came from a middle-aged woman in good health and CMV-seronegative. The CDR3 DNA follows: TGTGCCATCAGTGATGGTGGGGGTAGCGGGGTCTACGAGCAGTACGTC. Residues: CAISDGGGSGVYEQYV.